The 26 T cell receptor beta chains reported below all come from one sample, sequenced in a study of early T cells in non-severe SARS-CoV-2 infection (dated by TCRdb to the early 2020s). To prepare the library, 5' RACE was applied. This sample was sequenced with a NextSeq 500. The raw public reads went through TCRdb reprocessing: fastp at Q25, MiXCR clone calling, in-frame beta chains kept. Every distinct CDR3 protein forms one entry, paired with its most common genes and DNA. Present in this sample are more than 90,000 distinct CDR3 sequences, about 13% of which were seen just once. 2% to 2.5% of the sample is in the top ten clones. The sequencing sample was made of whole blood. Every receptor here comes from an adult who was a healthcare worker with PCR-confirmed SARS-CoV-2 infection or an uninfected control (not recorded which).

The chain carries TRBV2 and TRBJ2-7, with 13 bases aligning to TRBD2. This CDR3 comprises 13 residues. The junction had 7 bases not matched to a gene; V was cut back by 8 bases and J by 9 bases. The germline CDR1 and CDR2 sequences are SNHLY and FYNNEI. CDR3 in DNA: TGTGCCAGCGCGACTAGCGGGGGGATCGGGCAGTACTTC. Translating it yields CASATSGGIGQYF.

The gene calls are TRBV2 and TRBJ1-5; D is uncertain. V lost 4 bases to trimming and J lost 2 bases, with 12 bases between them. CDR3 length: 15 amino acids. Germline loops: CDR1 SNHLY, CDR2 FYNNEI. Here the CDR3 reads CASSVQRAGNQPQHF. The CDR3 region has the DNA TGTGCCAGCAGTGTTCAAAGGGCGGGCAATCAGCCCCAGCATTTT.

The sample holds a few counts of this clonotype. The V call is TRBV11-2, the J call TRBJ1-4; D is ambiguous. CDR3 length: 13 amino acids. With 3 bases removed from V and 5 bases from J, the gap between germline ends came to 7 bases. The germline gives CDR1 SGHAT, CDR2 FQNNGV. Here the CDR3 reads CASSLTANEKLFF. CDR3 sequence (DNA): TGTGCCAGCAGCTTGACGGCGAATGAAAAACTGTTTTTT.

The chain couples TRBV6-5 to TRBJ1-5; D gene uncertain. The CDR3 runs 14 residues. Germline CDR1 reads MNHEY; CDR2 reads SVGAGI. V shed 2 bases and J shed 0 bases, with 5 bases lying between them. The CDR3 protein is CASSYLNSNQPQHF. In DNA form, the CDR3 reads TGTGCCAGCAGTTACCTAAATAGCAATCAGCCCCAGCATTTT.

V gene TRBV7-2 combines with J gene TRBJ1-5, with no clear D. This CDR3 comprises 13 residues. Trimming took 7 bases from V and 2 from J, leaving 9 bases between them. The germline V gene has CDR1 SGHTA and CDR2 FQGNSA. The CDR3 DNA reads as TGTGCCAGCACCGATCCTGGCAATCAGCCCCAGCATTTT. Translation: CASTDPGNQPQHF.

The J gene is TRBJ2-5, the V gene TRBV7-6; D is uncertain. The germline gives CDR1 SGHVS, CDR2 FNYEAQ. V lost 3 bases, J lost 4 bases, and 9 bases lay in between. This CDR3 has 13 amino acids. The CDR3 loop is CASSLGPLETQYF. CDR3 DNA sequence: TGTGCCAGCAGCTTGGGCCCCCTAGAGACCCAGTACTTC.

This chain connects TRBV7-9 to TRBJ2-2, with TRBD1 matching over 7 bases. This CDR3 is built from 15 residues. The J segment lost 0 bases and the V segment lost 6 bases, leaving 4 bases of the junction unmatched. CDR1 and CDR2 (germline): SEHNR, FQNEAQ (reference sequence). CDR3 bases: TGTGCCAGCAGGGGGGACAGATCGAACACCGGGGAGCTGTTTTTT. It encodes CASRGDRSNTGELFF.

This clonotype was counted between two and nine times. This chain joins TRBV7-9 and TRBJ2-7; 8 nucleotides agree with TRBD1. With 1 base clipped from V and 2 bases from J, the junction kept 4 bases outside the gene matches. The CDR3 has 15 residues. Germline loops: CDR1 SEHNR, CDR2 FQNEAQ (reference sequence). Written as DNA, the CDR3 is TGTGCCAGCAGCTTAGAACAGGGGGACCCCTACGAGCAGTACTTC. This encodes CASSLEQGDPYEQYF.

This clonotype was observed many times. The V gene is TRBV10-2, the J gene TRBJ1-2; D is possibly TRBD1 (5 bases). CDR1 and CDR2 (germline): WSHSY, SAAADI. V was pared by 7 bases and J by 5 bases, with 14 bases between. The CDR3 has 13 residues. The CDR3: CASTPRQIYGYTF. In DNA, the CDR3 is TGCGCCAGCACCCCCCGACAGATTTATGGCTACACCTTC.

This clonotype was found a few times. The rearrangement joins TRBV28 to TRBJ1-1; D remains ambiguous. The V gene lost 8 bases and the J gene lost 1 base, with 14 bases spanning the gap. Germline assignment: CDR1 MDHEN and CDR2 SYDVKM. The length of the CDR3 is 14 residues. The CDR3 sequence: CASARGPRNTEAFF. The CDR3 DNA reads TGTGCCAGCGCCCGTGGACCCCGGAACACTGAAGCTTTCTTT. Full variable domain (rest looked up from reference TRBV28 and TRBJ1-1): DVKVTQSSRYLVKRTGEKVFLECVQDMDHENMFWYRQDPGLGLRLIYFSYDVKMKEKGDIPEGYSVSREKKERFSLILESASTNQTSMYLCASARGPRNTEAFFGQGTRLTVV.

The chain couples TRBV11-2 to TRBJ2-2; possibly TRBD1 for D (6 bases). This CDR3 region has 16 residues. Trimming left V 0 bases short and J 4 bases short, with 12 bases between. CDR1 SGHAT and CDR2 FQNNGV come from the germline V gene. The CDR3 DNA follows: TGTGCCAGCAGCTTAGATCTTATGGGGGCCACCGGGGAGCTGTTTTTT. Residues: CASSLDLMGATGELFF.

This clonotype was seen at least ten times. The chain couples TRBV28 to TRBJ1-2, with a possible D match to TRBD1 (5 bases). Germline CDR1 reads MDHEN; CDR2 reads SYDVKM. V lost 8 bases to trimming and J lost 3 bases, with 22 bases between them. The CDR3 consists of 16 residues. The DNA of the CDR3 is TGTGCCAGCTTCGAGGCAGGGTACACTTCCTACTATGGCTACACCTTC. It yields the protein CASFEAGYTSYYGYTF.

This clonotype was counted many times. CDR3 loop: CASSPQGMNTEAFF. The CDR3 bases are TGTGCCAGCAGTCCACAGGGGATGAACACTGAAGCTTTCTTT. The V gene is TRBV6-4, the J gene TRBJ1-1; 7 positions agree with TRBD1. The CDR3 totals 14 residues. CDR1 MRHNA and CDR2 SNTAGT come from the germline V gene. V dropped 5 bases and J dropped 0; count of bases not matched to a gene: 3.

This clonotype was found many times. The genes are TRBV5-1 and TRBJ2-7, with D possibly matching TRBD2 (5 bases). Trimming took 3 bases from V and 6 from J, leaving 16 bases between them. The CDR3 contains 14 residues. The germline V gene has CDR1 SGHRS and CDR2 YFSETQ. The CDR3, as DNA: TGCGCCAGCAGCTCCGACGCGGGTGCGGTCGAGCAGTACTTC. Protein sequence: CASSSDAGAVEQYF.

The chain couples TRBV20-1 to TRBJ2-2; 7 bases agree with TRBD1. Trimming took 1 base from V and 4 from J; bases not matched to a gene: 9. Per germline, CDR1 DFQATT and CDR2 SNEGSKA (reference sequence). CDR3 length: 16 residues. CDR3 region: CSARGIQGTSTGELFF. DNA of the CDR3: TGCAGTGCTAGAGGCATACAGGGGACGAGCACCGGGGAGCTGTTTTTT.

The chain recombines TRBV12-3 or TRBV12-4 with TRBJ1-1; D gene uncertain. The CDR3 has 18 amino acids. V dropped 2 bases and J dropped 5 bases, with 24 bases sitting between them. CDR3 region: CASSLRGAPARTGTEAFF. The CDR3 nucleotides read TGTGCCAGCAGTTTAAGAGGTGCACCAGCTCGAACCGGGACTGAAGCTTTCTTT.

This clonotype has a count of ten or more. The chain combines TRBV20-1 with TRBJ2-1; D may be TRBD2 (7 bases). CDR1 is DFQATT and CDR2 is SNEGSKA in the germline V gene (reference sequence). Trimming pared 5 bases from V and 6 bases from J, leaving 14 bases between. The CDR3 is 13 residues long. The CDR3 loop reads CSASRGGGNEQFF. CDR3 in DNA: TGCAGTGCTTCCCGGGGAGGGGGCAATGAGCAGTTCTTC.

This clonotype came up a few times. The chain carries TRBV29-1 and TRBJ2-5, with a weak D call TRBD2 (7 bases). Germline V gene data show CDR1 as SQVTM and CDR2 as ANQGSEA. The CDR3 length is 13 residues. V lost 6 bases and J lost 2, with 13 bases in between. DNA for the CDR3: TGCAGCGTCGCGGGGGCGGGACAAGAGACCCAGTACTTC. Translated: CSVAGAGQETQYF.

V usage is TRBV29-1 and J usage is TRBJ2-3, with D unresolved. The CDR3 totals 12 residues. The V and J ends lost 1 base and 6 bases respectively, with 8 bases between them. CDR1 is SQVTM, CDR2 ANQGSEA, per germline. The DNA for the CDR3 is TGCAGCGTTGAAGGTGTGGGTGATACGCAGTATTTT. Translating gives CSVEGVGDTQYF.

This chain connects TRBV2 to TRBJ2-7; D might be TRBD2 (5 bases). V lost 4 bases, J lost 0 bases, and 7 bases lay in between. The CDR3 consists of 13 residues. Germline loops: CDR1 SNHLY, CDR2 FYNNEI. The CDR3 sequence is CASSAGVSYEQYF. The CDR3 nucleotides are TGTGCCAGCAGTGCCGGGGTCTCCTACGAGCAGTACTTC.

This clonotype was observed a handful of times. The chain employs TRBV5-1 and TRBJ2-7; 9 nucleotides match TRBD1. In germline, CDR1 is SGHRS, CDR2 YFSETQ. CDR3 length: 14 amino acids. The ends lost 3 bases at V and 3 bases at J; junction bases unmatched: 4. As DNA, the CDR3 is TGCGCCAGCAGCTCGACAGGGGGTATCTACGAGCAGTACTTC. Its protein product is CASSSTGGIYEQYF.

Points on this clonotype: This clone may be a read error of a much larger clone one base away. This chain connects TRBV7-9 to TRBJ2-3, with 10 bases aligning to TRBD1. Germline V gives CDR1 SEHNR, CDR2 FQNEAQ (reference sequence). This CDR3 has 16 residues. The CDR3 loop reads CASSSRDRGGTATQYF. CDR3 DNA sequence: TGTGCCAGCAGCTCAAGGGACAGGGGAGGCACAGCTACGCAGTATTTT.

This clonotype has more than one count but fewer than ten. J is TRBJ2-5 and V is TRBV6-2 or TRBV6-3; D gene uncertain. The CDR3 has 15 residues. Between the trimmed V and J ends, which lost 0 bases and 1 base, there was a span of 9 bases. CDR1 and CDR2 (germline): MNHEY, SVGEGT. In nucleotides, the CDR3 is TGTGCCAGCAGTTACTCAAGACCGAGCCAAGAGACCCAGTACTTC. It encodes CASSYSRPSQETQYF.

V gene TRBV7-2 combines with J gene TRBJ2-1, with no clear D. The CDR3 is 14 amino acids. Germline loops: CDR1 SGHTA, CDR2 FQGNSA. The germline V and J ends were trimmed by 0 bases and 2 bases, with 5 bases remaining between them. The CDR3 sequence is CASSLAAAYNEQFF. CDR3 bases: TGTGCCAGCAGCTTAGCGGCAGCCTACAATGAGCAGTTCTTC.

This clonotype was seen a handful of times. This chain connects TRBV20-1 to TRBJ2-3; 10 nucleotides align to TRBD2. CDR3 length equals 14 residues. The V and J ends lost 4 bases and 2 bases, in that order; junction bases with no gene match: 3. The germline gives CDR1 DFQATT, CDR2 SNEGSKA (reference sequence). The CDR3 sequence: CSATLAGLTDTQYF. The CDR3, as DNA: TGCAGTGCTACACTAGCGGGACTCACAGATACGCAGTATTTT.

The chain has TRBV6-1 and TRBJ2-7, with 8 bases that match TRBD1. The CDR3 spans 14 residues. V gave up 1 base and J gave up 5 bases; unmatched junction bases: 4. CDR1 and CDR2 from the germline V gene are MNHNS and SASEGT. CDR3 in DNA: TGTGCCAGCAGTGAAGGGACAGGGTGGAACGAGCAGTACTTC. It yields the protein CASSEGTGWNEQYF.